A selection of T cell receptor beta chains follows, all from one sample in a study of early T cells in non-severe SARS-CoV-2 infection. TCRdb ran MiXCR on the 5' RACE reads and lists one entry per CDR3 protein. The sample carries around 100,000 distinct CDR3 sequences, around 13% recorded once. Sequences were obtained from whole blood. The receptors shown here come from an adult who was a healthcare worker with PCR-confirmed SARS-CoV-2 infection or an uninfected control (not recorded which). CDR3s include the opening cysteine and the closing phenylalanine or tryptophan. Fields, in order: V gene, J gene, CDR3 protein.

>TRBV29-1|TRBJ2-7
CSVQDSDEQYF
>TRBV7-7|TRBJ2-2
CASSVSGRSRGELFF
>TRBV5-1|TRBJ1-1
CASSDGTIEPFF
>TRBV28|TRBJ2-7
CASSFLDRQYF
>TRBV28|TRBJ1-2
CASSSGVTGYTF
>TRBV6-6|TRBJ1-6
CASSLDRARNSPLHF
>TRBV19|TRBJ2-1
CASRPILAGSDEQFF
>TRBV7-7|TRBJ2-1
CASSLSLGSPNEQFF
>TRBV28|TRBJ2-7
CASSSSGEQYF
>TRBV4-1|TRBJ1-5
CASSQDITYVQPQHF
>TRBV6-6|TRBJ2-7
CASKGAGAYEQYF
>TRBV27|TRBJ1-3
CASSPGQGGINSGNTIYF
>TRBV6-6|TRBJ1-1
CASSLAGELGYTEAFF
>TRBV7-9|TRBJ1-1
CASSLIYTEAFF
>TRBV20-1|TRBJ1-6
CSAIVPSPLHF
>TRBV3-1|TRBJ2-1
CASSGTSGSYNEQFF
>TRBV4-3|TRBJ2-7
CASLDRDKLYEQYF
>TRBV7-3|TRBJ2-1
CASSPSRSSYNEQFF
>TRBV29-1|TRBJ2-1
CSVVRLADYNEQFF
>TRBV11-2|TRBJ2-7
CASSLGGPGGTYEQYF
>TRBV28|TRBJ2-3
CASSLAGGQSTQYF
>TRBV9|TRBJ2-1
CASSSRVPGINEQFF
>TRBV20-1|TRBJ2-7
CSARGPAGIAREQYF
>TRBV11-2|TRBJ2-1
CASSLDSGRANEQFF
>TRBV6-2/TRBV6-3|TRBJ1-5
CASSLGPAQPQHF
>TRBV11-2|TRBJ1-2
CASSSRTGTGTGYTF
>TRBV20-1|TRBJ1-6
CSARGPELDPYNSPLHF
>TRBV19|TRBJ2-3
CASSRLDSRTDTQYF
>TRBV6-2/TRBV6-3|TRBJ2-5
CASSYSPTEQETQYF
>TRBV20-1|TRBJ2-3
CSASRGPYSTDTQYF
>TRBV20-1|TRBJ2-1
CSASGKSGSRYNEQFF
>TRBV20-1|TRBJ2-2
CSASGGPNTGELFF
>TRBV4-3|TRBJ2-3
CASSQVLDPSTDTQYF
>TRBV30|TRBJ2-1
CAWSDTGTPSSYNEQFF
>TRBV7-9|TRBJ1-2
CASSWGGQTYGYTF
>TRBV20-1|TRBJ2-1
CSAERGTSGSNEQFF
>TRBV28|TRBJ2-1
CASSLGRTNNEQFF
>TRBV20-1|TRBJ2-7
CSAHKAGEQYF
>TRBV28|TRBJ2-1
CASSSTSVDEQFF
>TRBV12-3/TRBV12-4|TRBJ2-7
CASSRTGGRYEQYF
>TRBV7-2|TRBJ2-6
CASSSGYRPGGANVLTF
>TRBV28|TRBJ2-7
CASSLSGAPYEQYF
>TRBV5-6|TRBJ2-1
CASSLNLVGEQFF
>TRBV12-3/TRBV12-4|TRBJ2-7
CASSSKGGIYEQYF
>TRBV29-1|TRBJ2-1
CSVRLAVYNEQFF
>TRBV6-6|TRBJ1-1
CASSPNTGTGSTEAFF
>TRBV28|TRBJ1-2
CASSSYRVLSVGYTF
>TRBV6-5|TRBJ2-2
CASTHGRTGELFF
>TRBV11-2|TRBJ1-3
CASSWRHSGNTIYF
>TRBV5-1|TRBJ2-7
CASSSTSGAYEQYF
>TRBV5-1|TRBJ2-4
CASSLAASGRNIQYF